This paragraph covers one TCR beta chain sequence. Sequencing used immunoSEQ multiplex PCR; TCRdb keeps in-frame clones, though not all of them. The sample shows tens of thousands of clones, roughly nine tenths of them seen only once. The data belong to a study of blood T cell repertoires in COVID-19. The CDR3 has 15 residues. This receptor was obtained from a man aged 40-50 years with COVID-19, enrolled during active disease. The chain links TRBV21-1 to TRBJ1-5; no DNA check was done on the table's D call, TRBD1. TRBV21-1 is a recognized pseudogene. The specimen sequenced was peripheral blood. The CDR3 region has the DNA TGTGCCAGCAGGCACGATGGAGGGGGCGCGCAGCCCCAGCATTTT. Its protein is CASRHDGGGAQPQHF.